These 27 T cell receptor beta chains share one sample of origin, sequenced in a study of blood T cells in healthy people across ages. Alongside a J-beta primer mix, a sample-barcoded 5' primer served in a second PCR lasting roughly 7 to 11 cycles. MiXCR was run by TCRdb on the 5' RACE reads, yielding one entry per CDR3 protein. The sample lists roughly 1 million distinct CDR3 sequences, under 30% occurring once. The sample was also linked to a second study, of T cells of mothers and their children.

Sequenced material: blood. Receptors were obtained from a girl aged 2 to 9 in good health.

V and J are TRBV4-2 and TRBJ1-4; TRBD1 aligns across 7 bases. The ends lost 2 bases at V and 11 bases at J; junction bases unmatched: 8. Germline CDR1 is LGHNA and CDR2 is YNFKEQ. This CDR3 region has 14 residues. CDR3 coding DNA: TGTGCCAGCAGCCAACCACCTGACAGGGACAAACTGTTTTTT. This codes for CASSQPPDRDKLFF.

V and J are TRBV12-5 and TRBJ1-1; unclear D gene. The CDR3 runs to 13 residues. Germline-derived CDR1 and CDR2 are LGHNT and FRNRAP. Between the trimmed V and J ends, which lost 1 base and 8 bases, there was a span of 11 bases. The CDR3 protein is CASGLAGSPEAFF. The CDR3 DNA follows: TGTGCTAGTGGTTTGGCCGGGTCTCCCGAAGCTTTCTTT.

This clonotype occurred a few times. V gene TRBV7-9 combines with J gene TRBJ2-1; D is perhaps TRBD2 (6 bases). CDR3 length: 14 amino acids. Germline V CDR1 and CDR2: SEHNR, FQNEAQ (reference sequence). Trimming cost V 8 bases and J 2 bases, with 13 bases left between them. CDR3 amino acids: CASGRDGTYNEQFF. The DNA of the CDR3 is TGTGCCAGCGGGCGGGACGGAACCTACAATGAGCAGTTCTTC. Variable domain in full (rest from reference TRBV7-9 and TRBJ2-1): DTGVSQNPRHKITKRGQNVTFRCDPISEHNRLYWYRQTLGQGPEFLTYFQNEAQLEKSRLLSDRFSAERPKGSFSTLEIQRTEQGDSAMYLCASGRDGTYNEQFFGPGTRLTVL.

The chain uses TRBV7-9 and TRBJ2-3; D unclear. The CDR3 length is 16 residues. CDR1 and CDR2 (germline): SEHNR, FQNEAQ (reference sequence). Trimming cost V 5 bases and J 2 bases, with 17 bases left between them. CDR3 DNA sequence: TGTGCCAGCAGCCCCCTGGAGCCGTATCCCACAGATACGCAGTATTTT. Protein product: CASSPLEPYPTDTQYF.

This rearrangement joins TRBV29-1 to TRBJ2-3; D remains unclear. Trimming shortened V by 3 bases and J by 7 bases, and 5 bases separated the two germline ends. Per the germline V gene, CDR1 is SQVTM and CDR2 is ANQGSEA. The CDR3 runs 10 residues. CDR3 protein: CSVEENTQYF. CDR3 bases: TGCAGCGTTGAGGAGAATACGCAGTATTTT.

This clonotype occurred a few times. The chain recombines TRBV7-2 with TRBJ2-5, with no clear D. The end of the DNA is better explained by TRBJ2-7, so the J call may be wrong. This CDR3 has 15 amino acids. Germline V gene data show CDR1 as SGHTA and CDR2 as FQGNSA. The CDR3 sequence: CASSRPNNLPYEQYF. The CDR3 region has the DNA TGTGCCAGCAGCCGTCCTAATAACCTACCTTACGAGCAGTACTTC.

This rearrangement joins TRBV5-1 to TRBJ2-4; 11 bases fit TRBD2. V gave up 4 bases and J gave up 6 bases; unmatched junction bases: 3. Germline V lookup: CDR1 SGHRS, CDR2 YFSETQ. The CDR3 consists of 14 residues. CDR3 nucleotide sequence: TGCGCCAGCAGCCCGGGGACTAGCGGAAACATTCAGTACTTC. Encoded protein: CASSPGTSGNIQYF. Combining the CDR3 with reference TRBV5-1 and TRBJ2-4 gives the whole variable domain KAGVTQTPRYLIKTRGQQVTLSCSPISGHRSVSWYQQTPGQGLQFLFEYFSETQRNKGNFPGRFSGRQFSNSRSEMNVSTLELGDSALYLCASSPGTSGNIQYFGAGTRLSVL.

The rearrangement links TRBV29-1 to TRBJ1-3; no firm D call. Germline CDR1 reads SQVTM; CDR2 reads ANQGSEA. This CDR3 is built from 12 residues. V was cut by 7 bases and J by 5 bases, with 12 bases left in between. The DNA for the CDR3 is TGCAGCGCCCAAGACTTTAGAAACACCATATATTTT. It translates to CSAQDFRNTIYF.

The chain combines TRBV9 with TRBJ2-1; 10 positions match TRBD2. CDR3 length equals 18 residues. V was clipped by 4 bases and J by 9 bases; unmatched bases: 19. From germline, CDR1 is SGDLS and CDR2 YYNGEE. The CDR3 here is CASSYPESSGGPQGEQFF. CDR3 nucleotides: TGTGCCAGCAGCTACCCTGAATCTAGCGGGGGCCCTCAGGGTGAGCAGTTCTTC.

This clonotype occurred a few times. This chain joins TRBV6-1 and TRBJ1-1; D perhaps matches TRBD1 (5 bases). The V end was cut by 2 bases, the J end by 6 bases, with 16 bases between. Germline CDR1 and CDR2: MNHNS and SASEGT. CDR3 length: 15 amino acids. The CDR3 sequence is CASSEIPRGSAEAFF. The CDR3 DNA is TGTGCCAGCAGTGAAATCCCCCGGGGGTCGGCTGAAGCTTTCTTT.

This clonotype was picked up a small number of times. The V gene is TRBV20-1, the J gene TRBJ2-1; D may be TRBD2 (6 bases). Germline CDR1 DFQATT, CDR2 SNEGSKA (reference sequence). The V gene lost 2 bases and the J gene lost 0 bases, with 11 bases spanning the gap. The CDR3 has 15 amino acids. For the CDR3, the DNA is TGCAGTGCTAGAAATCGGGGGAGCTCCTACAATGAGCAGTTCTTC. It specifies CSARNRGSSYNEQFF.

In this sample, this clonotype turned up a few times. Sequence at one end of the junction differs from germline and may be a read error. The chain is built from TRBV9 and TRBJ2-5, with 7 bases fitting TRBD2. There are 15 residues in the CDR3. CDR1 and CDR2 (germline): SGDLS, YYNGEE. Here the CDR3 DNA reads TGTGCCAGCAGCGTCGGGGGGAGGAACCAGGAGACCCAGTACTTC. Residues: CASSVGGRNQETQYF.

The chain uses TRBV28 and TRBJ2-1; 8 nucleotides line up with TRBD2. Germline V gene sequence: CDR1 MDHEN, CDR2 SYDVKM. J gave up 1 base and V 6 bases, and 5 bases lay outside the gene matches. The CDR3 is 15 amino acids. For the CDR3, the DNA is TGTGCCAGCAGACCCGGACTAGCTTCCTACAATGAGCAGTTCTTC. Amino acids: CASRPGLASYNEQFF.

This rearrangement joins TRBV2 to TRBJ2-7, with D perhaps TRBD1 (5 bases). Trimming pared 3 bases from V and 5 bases from J, leaving 11 bases between. The germline gives CDR1 SNHLY, CDR2 FYNNEI. The CDR3 covers 13 residues. CDR3 DNA sequence: TGTGCCAGCAGTGAGCAGGGTAGGCACGAGCAGTACTTC. Translated, it gives CASSEQGRHEQYF. The variable domain in full, completed from reference TRBV2 and TRBJ2-7, reads EPEVTQTPSHQVTQMGQEVILRCVPISNHLYFYWYRQILGQKVEFLVSFYNNEISEKSEIFDDQFSVERPDGSNFTLKIRSTKLEDSAMYFCASSEQGRHEQYFGPGTRLTVT.

The chain joins TRBV24-1 to TRBJ2-5, with a tentative D call TRBD2 (6 bases). CDR1 and CDR2 from the germline V gene are KGHDR and SFDVKD. V lost 9 bases and J lost 2, with 15 bases in between. This CDR3 has 14 residues. Written as DNA, the CDR3 is TGTGCCACCCAGCGGCGGGGCAGTCAAGAGACCCAGTACTTC. This gives the protein CATQRRGSQETQYF.

The table lists this clonotype with a few counts. This chain uses TRBV7-6 with TRBJ2-3, with D unresolved. The CDR3 extends over 13 amino acids. The germline gives CDR1 SGHVS, CDR2 FNYEAQ. Trimming removed 4 bases from V and 4 bases from J, with 9 bases in between. The CDR3 sequence is CASSYPQADTQYF. As DNA, the CDR3 is TGTGCCAGCAGCTATCCTCAGGCAGATACGCAGTATTTT.

This clonotype was counted between two and nine times. The CDR3 region has the DNA TGTGCCAGCAGTCACACCCGGGACGGTGGGCGCTACGAGCAGTACTTC. It encodes CASSHTRDGGRYEQYF. The rearrangement joins TRBV7-9 to TRBJ2-7; D might be TRBD1 or TRBD2, each matching 5 bases. Trimming stripped 6 bases from V and 3 bases from J, with 21 bases between. Germline V gene data show CDR1 as SEHNR and CDR2 as FQNEAQ (reference sequence). The CDR3 consists of 16 residues.

This clonotype was counted a few times. V is TRBV12-3 or TRBV12-4 and J is TRBJ2-1, with TRBD2 as a possible D gene (6 bases). The end of the DNA is better explained by TRBJ2-5, so the J call may be wrong. The CDR3 runs 13 residues. The CDR3 region is CASRVEGQETQYF. The CDR3 coding sequence is TGTGCCAGCAGGGTGGAGGGCCAAGAGACCCAGTACTTC.

This chain joins TRBV12-3 or TRBV12-4 and TRBJ2-5; tentatively, D is TRBD2 (5 bases). The closer fit of TRBJ2-1 to the DNA end suggests the J call may be wrong. The CDR3 is made up of 16 amino acids. For the CDR3, the DNA is TGTGCCAGCAGTTTTTTGGGAGAGAACTACTACAATGAGCAGTTCTTC. Its translation is CASSFLGENYYNEQFF.

This clonotype was recorded a few times. The chain employs TRBV4-1 and TRBJ2-1; TRBD2 aligns across 7 bases. In germline, CDR1 is MGHRA, CDR2 YSYEKL. The J segment lost 5 bases and the V segment lost 0 bases, leaving 7 bases of the junction unmatched. The CDR3 loop spans 16 amino acids. This CDR3 reads CASSQDHAGENNEQFF. CDR3 in DNA: TGCGCCAGCAGCCAAGATCACGCGGGAGAGAACAATGAGCAGTTCTTC.

This clonotype was observed at least ten times. In DNA form, the CDR3 reads TGTGCCAGCAGCCAGGCAGAAGAGACCCAGTACTTC. The encoded protein is CASSQAEETQYF. V gene TRBV3-1 combines with J gene TRBJ2-5; D not certain. This CDR3 comprises 12 residues. The germline gives CDR1 LGHDT, CDR2 YNNKEL (reference sequence). Trimming cost V 3 bases and J 3 bases, with 5 bases left between them.

The chain couples TRBV7-3 to TRBJ2-2, with a possible D match to TRBD1 (5 bases). The CDR3 has 14 residues. The V end was cut by 5 bases, the J end by 4 bases, with 11 bases between. From germline, CDR1 is SGHTA and CDR2 FQGTGA. In nucleotides, the CDR3 is TGTGCCAGCAGCCCCGACAGAATCACCGGGGAGCTGTTTTTT. Its translation is CASSPDRITGELFF. The full variable domain, in which reference TRBV7-3 and TRBJ2-2 provide the parts outside the CDR3, is GAGVSQTPSNKVTEKGKYVELRCDPISGHTALYWYRQSLGQGPEFLIYFQGTGAADDSGLPNDRFFAVRPEGSVSTLKIQRTERGDSAVYLCASSPDRITGELFFGEGSRLTVL.

V usage is TRBV29-1 and J usage is TRBJ2-7, with a weak D call TRBD1 (6 bases). The CDR3 runs to 14 residues. Germline CDR1 SQVTM, CDR2 ANQGSEA. The V end lost 4 bases, the J end lost 3 bases, and 16 bases lay between the germline ends. CDR3 bases: TGCAGCGTTGTACCTGGGGGCGAGAGCTACGAGCAGTACTTC. It encodes CSVVPGGESYEQYF.

The gene calls are TRBV5-1 and TRBJ2-5; 11 bases fit TRBD2. The J call is doubtful: the DNA matches TRBJ2-1 better. Per germline, CDR1 SGHRS and CDR2 YFSETQ. The CDR3 extends over 17 amino acids. The CDR3 sequence is CASSSIPGLAASNEQFF. In DNA, the CDR3 is TGCGCCAGCAGCTCAATCCCGGGACTAGCGGCTTCCAATGAGCAGTTCTTC.

This clonotype was seen more than once but under ten times. The chain recombines TRBV27 with TRBJ2-3; possible D gene TRBD2, 6 bases. Germline assignment: CDR1 MNHEY and CDR2 SMNVEV (reference sequence). Trimming removed 4 bases from V and 4 bases from J, with 9 bases in between. This CDR3 has 13 amino acids. CDR3 nucleotides: TGTGCCAGCAGTTACTGGAGGGCAGATACGCAGTATTTT. Its translation: CASSYWRADTQYF.

The gene calls are TRBV20-1 and TRBJ2-5; 10 positions agree with TRBD2. The J call may be incorrect, as the DNA end agrees better with TRBJ2-1. There are 15 residues in the CDR3. In germline, CDR1 is DFQATT, CDR2 SNEGSKA (reference sequence). The CDR3 reads CSAPLAGGIYNEQFF. In DNA form, the CDR3 reads TGCAGTGCGCCGTTAGCGGGAGGAATCTACAATGAGCAGTTCTTC.

As regards this clonotype: In this CDR3 the conserved last residue, phenylalanine or tryptophan, is missing, so a read error is likely. CDR3 in DNA: TGTGCCAGCAGCGTAGACAGCACTGAAGCTTTCCTT. This gives the protein CASSVDSTEAFL. The V and J genes are TRBV6-2 or TRBV6-3 and TRBJ1-1; D perhaps matches TRBD1 (5 bases). Deletions cut 6 bases from V and 4 bases from J, with 9 bases between. CDR1 is MNHEY and CDR2 is SVGEGT in the germline V gene. The CDR3 runs to 12 residues.